The 18 T cell receptor beta chains below were found in one sample sequenced in a study of cytomegalovirus exposure and HLA in healthy donors. The PCR contained 60 Vbeta and 13 Jbeta primers. Profiled with immunoSEQ multiplex PCR; TCRdb holds only in-frame clones, not every one. The sample lists 60,000 to 70,000 clones, approximately 80% seen once, with roughly 7.8% in the top ten. The sequenced sample was PBMCs. The receptors shown here come from a man between 18 and 29 years old in good health and CMV-seropositive.

The V and J genes are TRBV4-1 and TRBJ1-4; 10 nucleotides align to TRBD1. The V gene's germline CDR1 is MGHRA and CDR2 YSYEKL. CDR3 length: 16 residues. V trimming: 1 base; J trimming: 3 bases; junction bases outside the gene matches: 2. The CDR3 region is CASSQGGQGANEKLFF. The CDR3 nucleotides read TGCGCCAGCAGCCAAGGAGGACAGGGGGCTAATGAAAAACTGTTTTTT.

This clone was seen once. V usage is TRBV4-1 and J usage is TRBJ1-2, with D perhaps TRBD1 (6 bases). The germline gives CDR1 MGHRA, CDR2 YSYEKL. V lost 3 bases to trimming and J lost 2 bases, with 13 bases between them. The CDR3 totals 15 residues. The CDR3 bases are TGCGCCAGCAGCCAGGATGCAGGGGAGAACTATGGCTACACCTTC. Protein: CASSQDAGENYGYTF.

This clone has a handful of counts. The chain links TRBV6-1 to TRBJ2-4; D gene unclear. CDR3 size: 13 residues. The germline V gene has CDR1 MNHNS and CDR2 SASEGT. The V and J ends lost 3 bases and 5 bases respectively, with 8 bases between them. The CDR3 DNA reads as TGTGCCAGCAGTGAGCATCAGGAAAACATTCAGTACTTC. Translation gives CASSEHQENIQYF.

The chain links TRBV6-5 to TRBJ2-2; tentative D call: TRBD1 (6 bases). Germline-derived CDR1 and CDR2 are MNHEY and SVGAGI. Trimming took off 6 bases at V and 8 bases at J, with 13 bases between the two ends. The CDR3 spans 13 residues. CDR3 protein: CASSGTPVGELFF. The CDR3 DNA reads TGTGCCAGCAGCGGGACACCCGTAGGGGAGCTGTTTTTT.

In DNA, the CDR3 is TGTGCCTGGAGTGTAGGAGGGGGCAATGGCTACACCTTC. This translates into CAWSVGGGNGYTF. The J gene is TRBJ1-2, the V gene TRBV30, with 7 bases matching TRBD1. Germline V CDR1 and CDR2: GTSNPN, SVGIG (reference sequence). The CDR3 is 13 residues long. The junction had 4 bases not matched to a gene; V was cut back by 0 bases and J by 6 bases.

The V gene is TRBV29-1, the J gene TRBJ2-1, with 9 bases fitting TRBD2. CDR1 is SQVTM and CDR2 is ANQGSEA in the germline V gene. The CDR3 is 14 amino acids. V was pared by 3 bases and J by 7 bases, with 7 bases of the junction left unmatched. CDR3 loop: CSVEGRLAGNEQFF. DNA for the CDR3: TGCAGCGTTGAGGGCCGGCTAGCGGGGAATGAGCAGTTCTTC.

In regard to this clone: The same CDR3 can be traced to other DNA sequences in this sample. The chain joins TRBV6-5 to TRBJ2-7; 9 positions match TRBD1. CDR1 is MNHEY, CDR2 SVGAGI, per germline. This CDR3 comprises 14 residues. J lost 4 bases, V lost 0 bases, and 1 base had no gene match. The CDR3 sequence is CASSYSDRGYEQYF. CDR3 DNA: TGTGCCAGCAGTTACTCGGACAGGGGTTACGAGCAGTACTTC.

The rearrangement uses TRBV28 and TRBJ2-7; D perhaps matches TRBD1 (5 bases). The CDR3 consists of 12 residues. The germline gives CDR1 MDHEN, CDR2 SYDVKM. The V gene lost 1 base and the J gene lost 7 bases, with 8 bases spanning the gap. The chain's CDR3 is CASSLSRGEQYF. CDR3 DNA: TGTGCCAGCAGTTTATCAAGGGGAGAGCAGTACTTC.

Comments on this clone: At one end, the junction sequence differs from germline, possibly due to a read error. The chain uses TRBV30 and TRBJ1-6, with D uncertain. Germline assignment: CDR1 GTSNPN and CDR2 SVGIG (reference sequence). The CDR3 consists of 15 residues. CDR3 sequence (DNA): TGTGCCTGGAGTGTCCAAGGATACTATTATTCACCCCTCCACTTT. Translating gives CAWSVQGYYYSPLHF. The variable domain in full, completed from reference TRBV30 and TRBJ1-6, reads SQTIHQWPATLVQPVGSPLSLECTVEGTSNPNLYWYRQAAGRGLQLLFYSVGIGQISSEVPQNLSASRPQDRQFILSSKKLLLSDSGFYLCAWSVQGYYYSPLHFGNGTRLTVT.

This clone has more than one count but fewer than ten. The rearrangement joins TRBV11-2 to TRBJ2-7; a weak D match, TRBD2 (6 bases). The CDR3 has 13 residues. V was cut by 1 base and J by 4 bases, with 8 bases left in between. Germline CDR1 and CDR2: SGHAT and FQNNGV. The CDR3 reads CASSLGTTYEQYF. CDR3 DNA: TGTGCCAGCAGCTTAGGGACTACTTACGAGCAGTACTTC.

The J gene is TRBJ1-2, the V gene TRBV29-1, with TRBD1 matching 8 bases. The CDR3 runs to 12 residues. Unmatched junction bases numbered 9, after V lost 7 bases and J lost 8 bases. CDR1 is SQVTM and CDR2 is ANQGSEA in the germline V gene. CDR3 region: CSGADRDNGYTF. CDR3 nucleotide sequence: TGCAGCGGGGCGGACAGGGACAACGGCTACACCTTC. Full variable domain (remainder filled in from reference TRBV29-1 and TRBJ1-2): SAVISQKPSRDICQRGTSLTIQCQVDSQVTMMFWYRQQPGQSLTLIATANQGSEATYESGFVIDKFPISRPNLTFSTLTVSNMSPEDSSIYLCSGADRDNGYTFGSGTRLTVV.

V gene TRBV29-1 combines with J gene TRBJ2-7; no clear D. The CDR3 has 12 amino acids. V lost 6 bases and J lost 0, with 9 bases in between. CDR1 and CDR2 (germline): SQVTM, ANQGSEA. CDR3 region: CSVRVSSYEQYF. Here the CDR3 DNA reads TGCAGCGTCCGTGTTTCCTCCTACGAGCAGTACTTC.

The V and J genes are TRBV7-9 and TRBJ2-7; 12 bases line up with TRBD1. V gave up 4 bases and J gave up 2 bases; unmatched junction bases: 3. The CDR3 spans 15 residues. The V gene's germline CDR1 is SEHNR and CDR2 FQNEAQ (reference sequence). CDR3 in DNA: TGTGCCAGCAGCTCCGGGACAGGGGGCGCCTACGAGCAGTACTTC. Its translation is CASSSGTGGAYEQYF.

The chain recombines TRBV30 with TRBJ1-5, with 8 bases that match TRBD1. The CDR3 consists of 14 residues. CDR1 is GTSNPN, CDR2 SVGIG, per germline (reference sequence). J lost 9 bases, V lost 1 base, and 8 bases had no gene match. CDR3 sequence reads: CAWSARQGQGPQHF. CDR3 bases: TGTGCCTGGAGTGCACGACAGGGGCAAGGGCCCCAGCATTTT.

This chain joins TRBV4-1 and TRBJ1-2, with D possibly TRBD1 on 6 matching bases. The V gene's germline CDR1 is MGHRA and CDR2 YSYEKL. The CDR3 sequence is 13 residues long. V was pared by 4 bases and J by 4 bases, with 10 bases between. CDR3 sequence reads: CASSPTGGYGYTF. CDR3 DNA: TGCGCCAGCAGCCCGACAGGAGGCTATGGCTACACCTTC.

This clone turned up a few times. The rearrangement links TRBV11-2 to TRBJ1-5; the D is unclear. From germline, CDR1 is SGHAT and CDR2 FQNNGV. This CDR3 spans 13 amino acids. V lost 2 bases, J lost 4 bases, and 6 bases lay in between. The chain's CDR3 is CASSLTDNQPQHF. CDR3 DNA: TGTGCCAGCAGCTTAACAGATAATCAGCCCCAGCATTTT.

This chain connects TRBV29-1 to TRBJ1-4; D not certain. The CDR3 runs 12 residues. V lost 3 bases and J lost 8, with 10 bases in between. Germline CDR1 and CDR2: SQVTM and ANQGSEA. In DNA, the CDR3 is TGCAGCGTTGAGACTTCAAGCGAAAAACTGTTTTTT. Translated: CSVETSSEKLFF. Supplemented by reference TRBV29-1 and TRBJ1-4, the full variable domain reads SAVISQKPSRDICQRGTSLTIQCQVDSQVTMMFWYRQQPGQSLTLIATANQGSEATYESGFVIDKFPISRPNLTFSTLTVSNMSPEDSSIYLCSVETSSEKLFFGSGTQLSVL.

The genes are TRBV5-4 and TRBJ2-3; 10 nucleotides line up with TRBD1. CDR3 length: 16 amino acids. Germline CDR1 SGHNT, CDR2 YYREEE (reference sequence). Trimming took 0 bases from V and 4 from J; bases not matched to a gene: 5. CDR3 protein: CASSLGQGASADTQYF. DNA of the CDR3: TGTGCCAGCAGCTTGGGACAGGGGGCGAGCGCAGATACGCAGTATTTT.